The present TCR beta chain was sequenced within a study of shared clonotypes between healthy human individuals. At a deep level, the assay was run. The table came from immunoSEQ multiplex PCR; TCRdb's copy has only in-frame clones and leaves some out. The table includes about half a million clones, 70% to 80% detected once. CDR3 size: 13 residues. Germline CDR1 reads SEHNR; CDR2 reads FQNEAQ (reference sequence). V was pared by 0 bases and J by 6 bases, with 7 bases between. This TCR derives from a woman in her 40s in good health. Some clones in this sample may be carry-over from other donors' samples. Sequences were obtained from PBMCs. The chain uses TRBV7-9 and TRBJ2-3; D unresolved. The DNA of the CDR3 is TGTGCCAGCAGCTTAGCGGCCGGCGATACGCAGTATTTT. Translation: CASSLAAGDTQYF. Full variable domain (remainder filled in from reference TRBV7-9 and TRBJ2-3): DTGVSQNPRHKITKRGQNVTFRCDPISEHNRLYWYRQTLGQGPEFLTYFQNEAQLEKSRLLSDRFSAERPKGSFSTLEIQRTEQGDSAMYLCASSLAAGDTQYFGPGTRLTVL.